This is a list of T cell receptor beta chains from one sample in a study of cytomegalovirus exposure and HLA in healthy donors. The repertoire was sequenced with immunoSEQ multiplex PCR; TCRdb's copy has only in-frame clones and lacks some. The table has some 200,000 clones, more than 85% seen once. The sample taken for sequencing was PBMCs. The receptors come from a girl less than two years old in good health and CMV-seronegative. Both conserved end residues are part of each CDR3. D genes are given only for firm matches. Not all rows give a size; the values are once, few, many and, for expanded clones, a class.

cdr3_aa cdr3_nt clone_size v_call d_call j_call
CASTETGITDTQYF TGTGCCAGCACTGAGACAGGTATCACAGATACGCAGTATTTT few TRBV6-1 NA TRBJ2-3
CASSQGHLGTGVTEAFF TGCGCCAGCAGCCAAGGACACCTCGGGACAGGGGTAACTGAAGCTTTCTTT few TRBV4-1 TRBD1 TRBJ1-1
CASSTLTVYTQYF TGTGCCAGTAGTACACTGACAGTATATACGCAGTATTTT NA TRBV19 NA TRBJ2-3
CASSHPTVYGYTF TGTGCCAGCAGCCACCCGACAGTCTATGGCTACACCTTC NA TRBV4-2 NA TRBJ1-2
CASSSTSGGRYNEQFF TGTGCCAGCAGCTCGACTAGCGGGGGCCGCTACAATGAGCAGTTCTTC NA TRBV7-9 TRBD2 TRBJ2-1
CASSQRPGGDLKNEQFF TGCGCCAGCAGCCAAAGACCGGGGGGGGACTTGAAGAATGAGCAGTTCTTC NA TRBV4-1 TRBD2 TRBJ2-1
CASSLGLADFTDTQYF TGTGCCAGCAGTTTAGGACTAGCCGATTTCACAGATACGCAGTATTTT NA TRBV27 TRBD2 TRBJ2-3
CASSLTLFQETQYF TGTGCCAGCAGCTTGACACTATTCCAAGAGACCCAGTACTTC NA TRBV5-6 NA TRBJ2-5
CAISEVWTGDYGYTF TGTGCCATCAGTGAGGTGTGGACAGGGGACTATGGCTACACCTTC NA TRBV10-3 TRBD1 TRBJ1-2
CASHPGIWANTEAFF TGTGCCAGCCATCCGGGGATCTGGGCAAACACTGAAGCTTTCTTT NA TRBV6-5 NA TRBJ1-1
CASSQWAVGGEQFF TGCGCCAGCAGCCAATGGGCCGTGGGAGGTGAGCAGTTCTTC once TRBV4-1 NA TRBJ2-1
CASSSIQGTGEQYF TGTGCCAGCAGCTCAATACAGGGAACGGGCGAGCAGTACTTC NA TRBV5-6 NA TRBJ2-7
CASSFQRGPDFSTDTQYF TGTGCCAGCAGTTTTCAGAGAGGGCCCGACTTTAGCACAGATACGCAGTATTTT NA TRBV27 NA TRBJ2-3
CASSWDRVYGYTF TGTGCCAGCAGCTGGGACAGGGTCTATGGCTACACCTTC NA TRBV7-2 TRBD1 TRBJ1-2
CASSVGDRGLETQYF TGTGCCAGCAGCGTAGGGGACAGGGGGCTAGAGACCCAGTACTTC NA TRBV9 TRBD1 TRBJ2-5
CASSLTLGAEGANVLTF TGTGCCAGCAGCTTAACTCTGGGGGCGGAAGGGGCCAACGTCCTGACTTTC NA TRBV7-2 NA TRBJ2-6
CASKLAESTDTQYF TGTGCCAGCAAACTAGCGGAGAGCACAGATACGCAGTATTTT NA TRBV7-3 TRBD2 TRBJ2-3
CASSHEKGADNQPQHF TGCGCCAGCAGCCACGAAAAAGGGGCAGACAATCAGCCCCAGCATTTT NA TRBV4-1 NA TRBJ1-5
CASSTPPGTGELFF TGTGCCAGTAGTACCCCACCGGGCACCGGGGAGCTGTTTTTT NA TRBV19 NA TRBJ2-2
CASTGQGAKETQYF TGCGCCAGCACGGGACAGGGCGCAAAAGAGACCCAGTACTTC once TRBV5-1 TRBD1 TRBJ2-5
CSVGGMQETQYF TGCAGCGTTGGCGGGATGCAGGAGACCCAGTACTTC NA TRBV29-1 NA TRBJ2-5
CAWGRQSETQYF TGTGCCTGGGGCAGACAGTCGGAGACCCAGTACTTC NA TRBV30 NA TRBJ2-5
CARCSLGVSGGDTDTQYF TGTGCCAGATGCTCATTGGGGGTTAGCGGGGGGGACACAGATACGCAGTATTTT NA TRBV5-3 TRBD2 TRBJ2-3
CASSARQGVAGELFF TGCGCCAGCAGCGCTAGACAGGGGGTCGCCGGGGAGCTGTTTTTT NA TRBV5-1 TRBD1 TRBJ2-2
CASSFQRTSGSRSGRNEQFF TGCGCCAGCAGCTTCCAGAGGACTAGCGGGAGCCGGAGCGGTCGCAATGAGCAGTTCTTC NA TRBV5-1 TRBD2 TRBJ2-1
CASSPGLAGDTGELFF TGTGCCAGCTCACCGGGACTAGCGGGAGACACCGGGGAGCTGTTTTTT few TRBV18 TRBD2 TRBJ2-2
CASSRQGRTDTQYF TGTGCCAGCAGTCGACAGGGTAGGACAGATACGCAGTATTTT NA TRBV7-6 TRBD1 TRBJ2-3
CASSLGPETQYF TGCGCCAGCAGCTTGGGGCCCGAGACCCAGTACTTC NA TRBV5-1 NA TRBJ2-5
CASRLSPGQGNEQFF TGTGCCAGCAGGCTCTCTCCGGGACAGGGGAATGAGCAGTTCTTC NA TRBV27 TRBD1 TRBJ2-1
CASSQTSGSGTDTQYF TGCGCCAGCAGCCAGACTAGCGGGAGTGGCACAGATACGCAGTATTTT few TRBV5-1 TRBD2 TRBJ2-3
CASSPSRGIEQFF TGTGCCAGCTCACCATCCCGCGGGATTGAGCAGTTCTTC few TRBV18 NA TRBJ2-1
CAIRGLAAHTGELFF TGTGCCATCAGGGGACTAGCGGCGCACACCGGGGAGCTGTTTTTT NA TRBV10-3 TRBD2 TRBJ2-2
CASSLGRSNEQYF TGTGCCAGCAGCTTGGGCAGGTCCAACGAGCAGTACTTC few TRBV7-2 NA TRBJ2-7
CASGLAGDSSYNEQFF TGTGCCAGCGGACTAGCGGGGGATAGCTCCTACAATGAGCAGTTCTTC NA TRBV5-4 TRBD2 TRBJ2-1
CASSQAEWGKGNTIYF TGCGCCAGCAGCCAAGCTGAGTGGGGCAAGGGAAACACCATATATTTT NA TRBV4-1 NA TRBJ1-3
CASSRRGLAGPTDTQYF TGCGCCAGCAGCAGGCGGGGACTAGCGGGGCCCACAGATACGCAGTATTTT NA TRBV5-1 TRBD2 TRBJ2-3
CASSSSDRTTGELFF TGTGCCAGCAGCTCGTCGGACAGGACCACCGGGGAGCTGTTTTTT NA TRBV7-9 TRBD1 TRBJ2-2
CASSIAGVSTEAFF TGTGCCAGTAGTATCGCAGGGGTATCCACTGAAGCTTTCTTT NA TRBV19 NA TRBJ1-1
CASSLDRVDGYTF TGTGCCAGCAGTCTCGACAGGGTAGATGGCTACACCTTC NA TRBV7-9 TRBD1 TRBJ1-2
CASSLAGGGSFSYEQYF TGTGCCAGCAGCTTGGCCGGGGGCGGGAGCTTCTCCTACGAGCAGTACTTC NA TRBV5-6 NA TRBJ2-7
CASSLQRAMPNTEAFF TGTGCCAGCAGCCTACAGAGGGCGATGCCGAACACTGAAGCTTTCTTT once TRBV27 NA TRBJ1-1
CASSPLTPGQGAGELFF TGCGCCAGCAGCCCGTTAACACCGGGACAGGGGGCCGGGGAGCTGTTTTTT NA TRBV5-1 TRBD1 TRBJ2-2
CASSLEREYNEQFF TGCGCCAGCAGCTTAGAGCGGGAATACAATGAGCAGTTCTTC NA TRBV5-1 TRBD2 TRBJ2-1
CASSLSSGRIYNEQFF TGTGCCAGTAGCTTATCTAGCGGGAGGATCTACAATGAGCAGTTCTTC NA TRBV19 TRBD2 TRBJ2-1
CASSLDSLPYNEQFF TGTGCCAGCAGTCTGGACAGTTTGCCCTACAATGAGCAGTTCTTC NA TRBV4-2 NA TRBJ2-1
CSSSTSTGASYNSPLHF TGTTCCAGCAGCACTTCGACAGGGGCCTCCTATAATTCACCCCTCCACTTT NA TRBV7-9 TRBD1 TRBJ1-6
CASSTQRTVSYEQYF TGTGCCAGTAGTACACAACGGACAGTCTCCTACGAGCAGTACTTC NA TRBV19 NA TRBJ2-7
CAISERDTDTEAFF TGTGCCATCAGTGAGAGAGACACTGACACTGAAGCTTTCTTT NA TRBV10-3 NA TRBJ1-1